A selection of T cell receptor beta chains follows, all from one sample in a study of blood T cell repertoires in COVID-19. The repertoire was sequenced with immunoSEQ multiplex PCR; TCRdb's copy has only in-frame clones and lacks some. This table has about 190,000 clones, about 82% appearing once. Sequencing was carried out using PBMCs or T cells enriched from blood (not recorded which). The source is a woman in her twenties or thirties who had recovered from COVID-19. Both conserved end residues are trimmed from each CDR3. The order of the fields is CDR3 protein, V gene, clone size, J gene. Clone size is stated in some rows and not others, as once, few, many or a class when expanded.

ASSPRGSDGYT,TRBV18,NA,TRBJ1-2
ASSQESAGVSNEQF,TRBV3-1/TRBV3-2,NA,TRBJ2-1
ASSPGLAVSGELF,TRBV5-8,NA,TRBJ2-2
AGSSGSNPNEQF,TRBV5-1,few,TRBJ2-1
ASSLGQGSAGANVLT,TRBV5-4,NA,TRBJ2-6
ASSSRTSGASTDTQY,TRBV7-2,NA,TRBJ2-3
ASSQSRPEGPYNEQF,TRBV3-1/TRBV3-2,NA,TRBJ2-1
ASSLQGTSPGHTQY,TRBV7-9,NA,TRBJ2-3
ASSQDRAGGTDTQY,TRBV4-2,NA,TRBJ2-3
ASSRTSGLSSYEQY,TRBV27,NA,TRBJ2-7
ASSVQGPNTEAF,TRBV2,NA,TRBJ1-1
ASSSGQGDDEKLF,TRBV7-9,NA,TRBJ1-4
ASSVEAGGVRNEQF,TRBV9,NA,TRBJ2-1
ASSGLTGGTDTQY,TRBV9,NA,TRBJ2-3
ASSQRTVTNEKLF,TRBV3-1/TRBV3-2,NA,TRBJ1-4